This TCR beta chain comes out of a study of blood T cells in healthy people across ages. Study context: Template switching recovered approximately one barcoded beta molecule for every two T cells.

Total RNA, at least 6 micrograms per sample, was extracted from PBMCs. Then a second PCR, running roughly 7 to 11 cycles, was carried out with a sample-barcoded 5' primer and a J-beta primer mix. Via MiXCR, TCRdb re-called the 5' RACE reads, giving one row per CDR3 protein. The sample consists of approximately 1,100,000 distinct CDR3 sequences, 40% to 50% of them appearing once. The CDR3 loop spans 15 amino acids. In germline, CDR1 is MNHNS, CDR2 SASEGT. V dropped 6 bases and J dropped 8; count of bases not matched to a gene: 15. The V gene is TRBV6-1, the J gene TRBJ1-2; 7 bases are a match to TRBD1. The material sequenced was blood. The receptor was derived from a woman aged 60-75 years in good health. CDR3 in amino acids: CASRGTLDRVEGYTF. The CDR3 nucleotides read TGTGCCAGCAGGGGTACACTTGACAGGGTTGAGGGCTACACCTTC.